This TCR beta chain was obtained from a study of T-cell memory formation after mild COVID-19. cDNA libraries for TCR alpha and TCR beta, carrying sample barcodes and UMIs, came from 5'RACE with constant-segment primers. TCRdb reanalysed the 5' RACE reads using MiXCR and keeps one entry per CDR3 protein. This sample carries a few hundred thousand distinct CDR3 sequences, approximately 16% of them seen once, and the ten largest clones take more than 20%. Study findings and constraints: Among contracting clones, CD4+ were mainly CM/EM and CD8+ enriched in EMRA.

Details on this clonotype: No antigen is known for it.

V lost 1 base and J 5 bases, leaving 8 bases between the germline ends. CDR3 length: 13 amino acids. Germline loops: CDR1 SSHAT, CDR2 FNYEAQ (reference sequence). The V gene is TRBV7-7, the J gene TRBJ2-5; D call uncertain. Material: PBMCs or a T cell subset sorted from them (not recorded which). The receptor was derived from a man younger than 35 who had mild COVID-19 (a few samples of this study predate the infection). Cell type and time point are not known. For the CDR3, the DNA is TGTGCCAGCAGCTTAGGAGAAAAGGAGACCCAGTACTTC. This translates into CASSLGEKETQYF.